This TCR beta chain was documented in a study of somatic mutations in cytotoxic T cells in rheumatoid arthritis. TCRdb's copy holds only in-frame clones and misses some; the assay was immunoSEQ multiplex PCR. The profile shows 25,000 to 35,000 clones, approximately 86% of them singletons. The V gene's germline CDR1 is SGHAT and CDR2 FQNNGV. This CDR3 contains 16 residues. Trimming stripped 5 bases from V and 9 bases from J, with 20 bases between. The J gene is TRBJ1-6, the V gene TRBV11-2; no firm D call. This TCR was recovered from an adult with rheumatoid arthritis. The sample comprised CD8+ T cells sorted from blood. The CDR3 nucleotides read TGTGCCAGCAGCAAAGAGGTACTGGCGGGGTCTTCACCCCTCCACTTT. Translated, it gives CASSKEVLAGSSPLHF. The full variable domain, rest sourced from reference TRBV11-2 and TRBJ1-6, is EAGVAQSPRYKIIEKRQSVAFWCNPISGHATLYWYQQILGQGPKLLIQFQNNGVVDDSQLPKDRFSAERLKGVDSTLKIQPAKLEDSAVYLCASSKEVLAGSSPLHFGNGTRLTVT.